The entry that follows covers one TCR beta chain sequence. At one end the junction does not follow the germline gene, possibly because of a read error. The germline V gene has CDR1 SGHTA and CDR2 FQGNSA. The CDR3 has 17 amino acids. By 5'RACE template switching, TCR cDNA was produced, with a universal primer site and UMIs added in the process. One entry per CDR3 protein, called by TCRdb with MiXCR from the 5' RACE reads. Altogether under 250,000 distinct CDR3 sequences are present, 6.5% to 8.5% being singletons, with the ten largest covering approximately 0.84%. This sample was included in a study of T cells after yellow fever vaccination.

V is TRBV7-2 and J is TRBJ2-5; 10 bases are shared with TRBD1. The sequences come from CD4+ T cells sorted from PBMCs, collected 15 days after the yellow fever booster vaccination. The receptor's source is a man younger than 45 who received the YFV17D yellow fever vaccine. The CDR3 DNA is TGTGTCAGCACCCTAGGGGTAGGGACAGGGGCAGGGGAGACCCAGTACTTC. As protein: CVSTLGVGTGAGETQYF.